These 2 T cell receptor beta chains share one sample of origin, sequenced in a study of blood T cells in healthy people across ages. Sample-barcoded 5' priming and a J-beta primer mix drove a second PCR of roughly 6 to 12 cycles. TCRdb re-analysed the 5' RACE reads in MiXCR, keeping a single row per CDR3 protein. The data show roughly 680,000 distinct CDR3 sequences, approximately 52% seen once. Source material: blood. Source of these receptors: a woman over 75 in good health.

The chain joins TRBV29-1 to TRBJ2-7; D possibly corresponds to TRBD1 (6 bases). The CDR3 is 13 residues long. Trimming took 6 bases from V and 4 from J, leaving 16 bases between them. The germline gives CDR1 SQVTM, CDR2 ANQGSEA. The CDR3 coding sequence is TGCAGCGTAACCGTACTTCAGGGGTACGAGCAGTACTTC. This encodes CSVTVLQGYEQYF.

This clonotype was recorded many times. The genes are TRBV29-1 and TRBJ1-4, with 7 positions matching TRBD1. The CDR3 covers 14 residues. J was trimmed by 9 bases and V by 3 bases; bases with no gene match: 10. Germline values: CDR1 SQVTM, CDR2 ANQGSEA. The CDR3 is CSVESQGVKKKLFF. CDR3 in DNA: TGCAGCGTTGAGTCCCAGGGGGTAAAGAAAAAACTGTTTTTT.